In its sample, the clone carrying this T cell receptor (beta chain) was seen a few times. The data were taken from a study of T cell repertoires in cytomegalovirus infection. TCRdb analysed the reads with MiXCR anew, one entry per CDR3 protein. This table holds 500,000 or so distinct CDR3 sequences, about 15% found once. Trimming shortened V by 3 bases and J by 0 bases, and 6 bases separated the two germline ends. The CDR3 extends over 13 amino acids. CDR1 and CDR2 from the germline V gene are SQVTM and ANQGSEA. The origin of this receptor is a human donor in good health (CMV status not recorded). Some clones in this sample may be carry-over from other donors' samples. The chain combines TRBV29-1 with TRBJ2-1; no clear D gene. The specimen sequenced was CD8+ T cells from PBMCs. The CDR3, as DNA: TGCAGCGTTGAGCGGAGCTCCTACAATGAGCAGTTCTTC. It codes for CSVERSSYNEQFF.